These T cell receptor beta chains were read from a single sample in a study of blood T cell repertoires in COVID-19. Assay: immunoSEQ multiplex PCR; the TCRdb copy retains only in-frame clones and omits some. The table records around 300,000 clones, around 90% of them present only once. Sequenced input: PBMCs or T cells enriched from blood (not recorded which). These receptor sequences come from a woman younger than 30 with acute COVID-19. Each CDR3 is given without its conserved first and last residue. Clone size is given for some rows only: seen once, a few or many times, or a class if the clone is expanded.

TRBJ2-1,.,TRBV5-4,ASSFEVAGGLWF
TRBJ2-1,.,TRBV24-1,AIGGGKKF
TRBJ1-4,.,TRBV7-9,ASSPGQGATNEKLF
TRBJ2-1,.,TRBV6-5,ASGGGRDNEQF
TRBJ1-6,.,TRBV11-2,ASSLGHRGLWSPLH
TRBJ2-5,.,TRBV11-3,ASSWGQGETQY
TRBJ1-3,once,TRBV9,ASSPPGRTGNTIY
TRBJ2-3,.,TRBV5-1,ASKVSGADTQY
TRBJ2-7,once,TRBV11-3,ASSLGQGKYEQY
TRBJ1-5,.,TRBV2,ASRPESGFNQPQH
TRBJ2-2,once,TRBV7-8,ASSTREGSGRRTGNTGELF
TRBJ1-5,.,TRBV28,ASSSRGSSNQPQH
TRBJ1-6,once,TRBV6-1,ASSDVAGTGLYNSPLH
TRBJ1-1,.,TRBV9,ASSVATGSGAF
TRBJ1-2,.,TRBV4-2,ASSQDSQAGPSYGYT
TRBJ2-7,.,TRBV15,ATSITFGTSGTTSSYEQY
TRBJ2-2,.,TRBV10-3,AISQFGGELF
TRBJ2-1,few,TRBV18,ASSREGSYNEQF
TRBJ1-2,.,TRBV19,ASSGQNYGYT
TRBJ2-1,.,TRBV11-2,ASSLDRGSYNEQF
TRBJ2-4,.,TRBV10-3,AISEGTEKNIQY
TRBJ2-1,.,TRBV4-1,ASSPVDSPDNEQF
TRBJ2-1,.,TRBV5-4,ASSLGTDNEQF
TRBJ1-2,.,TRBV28,ASIITGGASHGYT
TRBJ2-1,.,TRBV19,ASSFQGHEQF
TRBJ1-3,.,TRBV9,ASSERQVITSGNTIY
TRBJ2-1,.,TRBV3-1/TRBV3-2,ASSYGRIANEQF
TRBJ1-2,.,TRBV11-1,ASSLGTGANYGYT
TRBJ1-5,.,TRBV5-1,ASSQVQGSQPQH
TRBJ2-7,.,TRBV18,ASSPSWTGAFSYEQY
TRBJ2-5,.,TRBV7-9,ASSLPLGGKTQY
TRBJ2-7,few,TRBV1,TSSQRPTSGTRRSYEQY
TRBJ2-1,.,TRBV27,ATNALASSSYNEQF
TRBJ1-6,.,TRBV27,ASSPSHRGGTNSPLH
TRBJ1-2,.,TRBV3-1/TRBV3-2,ASSLPGQGSYGYT
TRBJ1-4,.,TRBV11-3,ASSPARERGREKLF
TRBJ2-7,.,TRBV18,ASSPPRTSSYEQY
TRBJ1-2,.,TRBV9,ASSVDPLGREIYGYT
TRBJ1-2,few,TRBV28,ASTSNQGPMNGYT
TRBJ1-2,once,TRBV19,ATGRPGRYGYT
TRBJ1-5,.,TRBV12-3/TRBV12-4,ASRLDYQPQH
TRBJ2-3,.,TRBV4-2,ASSQELQSGGRTDTQY
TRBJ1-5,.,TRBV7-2,ASSAMWSNQPQH
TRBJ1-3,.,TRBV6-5,ASRVYSSGNTIY
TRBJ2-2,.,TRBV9,ASSVAPKVGSGTANTGELF
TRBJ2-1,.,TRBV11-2,ASSRRDRNNEQF
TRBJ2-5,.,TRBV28,ASSTRQGAPQETQY
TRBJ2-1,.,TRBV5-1,ASSLATLGQGIYNEQF
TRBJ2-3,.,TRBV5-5,ASRIERGRDTDTQY
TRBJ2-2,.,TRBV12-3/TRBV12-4,ASSLRGSGELF
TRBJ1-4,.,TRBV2,ASNGLRANEKLF
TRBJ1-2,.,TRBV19,ASGNRDRDYGYT
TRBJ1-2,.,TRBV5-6,ASSLVGGLYGYT
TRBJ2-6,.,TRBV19,ASERQAYSGANVLT
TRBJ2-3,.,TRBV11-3,ASSLVGTVIRTDTQY